This T cell receptor beta chain was documented in a study of blood T cell repertoires in COVID-19. Study-level information: Both acute and convalescent COVID-19 samples were obtained from the United States, Italy and Spain. In each case, the material was cDNA or gDNA derived from T cells, B-cell-depleted T cells, or PBMCs.

Germline CDR1 MGHRA, CDR2 YSYEKL. The CDR3 sequence is 15 residues long. V lost 4 bases and J lost 5; bases outside the gene matches: 10. The age range of participants was 18 to 89 years, with residence in around 22 US areas. Cohort assignment relied on participant-reported clinical history. TCRdb's copy holds only in-frame clones and misses some; the assay was immunoSEQ multiplex PCR. The sample has 280,000 or so clones; around 89% are singletons. This clonotype originated in a woman aged 18 to 35 with acute COVID-19. This chain joins TRBV4-1 and TRBJ2-7; 8 nucleotides agree with TRBD1. The sample consisted of PBMCs or T cells enriched from blood (not recorded which). The DNA for the CDR3 is TGCGCCAGCAGCCGAACGGGAGACAGGGGTAACGAGCAGTACTTC. Protein sequence: CASSRTGDRGNEQYF.